The rows below give T cell receptor beta chains drawn from one sample of a study of blood T cell repertoires in COVID-19. The method was immunoSEQ multiplex PCR; TCRdb's version includes in-frame clones alone and lacks a portion of them. In the table there are roughly 38,000 clones, roughly 84% of which are singletons. Sequencing was done on a sample of peripheral blood. Receptor source: a man aged 55 to 70 with COVID-19, enrolled during active disease. The CDR3 runs from the conserved cysteine through the conserved F or W. Fields, in order: D gene, clone size, J gene, V gene, CDR3 DNA, CDR3 protein. D genes are given only for firm matches. Size values are once, few and many counts, or a class for expanded clones, and some rows have none.

d_gene: TRBD2; abundance: once; j_gene: TRBJ2-1; v_gene: TRBV9; CDR3nt: TGTGCCAGCAGCGTAGCTCCCAGCGGGAGTTACAATGAGCAGTTCTTC; CDR3aa: CASSVAPSGSYNEQFF
d_gene: -; abundance: few; j_gene: TRBJ1-5; v_gene: TRBV6-2/TRBV6-3; CDR3nt: TGTGCCAGCAGTTTGTGGCGTGGCGGTGATCAGCCCCAGCATTTT; CDR3aa: CASSLWRGGDQPQHF
d_gene: TRBD1; abundance: -; j_gene: TRBJ1-1; v_gene: TRBV7-8; CDR3nt: TGTGCCAGCAGCTTAGTAAGGGGGCAAACTGAAGCTTTCTTT; CDR3aa: CASSLVRGQTEAFF
d_gene: -; abundance: -; j_gene: TRBJ1-2; v_gene: TRBV25-1; CDR3nt: TGTGCCAGCAGTGAAGGGGGGTTACATGGCTACACCTTC; CDR3aa: CASSEGGLHGYTF
d_gene: TRBD1; abundance: -; j_gene: TRBJ1-2; v_gene: TRBV9; CDR3nt: TGTGCCAGCAGCGTAGGAGGTGCAGGGGGCGGCTACACCTTC; CDR3aa: CASSVGGAGGGYTF
d_gene: -; abundance: once; j_gene: TRBJ1-1; v_gene: TRBV7-2; CDR3nt: TGTGCCAGCAGCTTAGTCGTCACTGAAGCTTTCTTT; CDR3aa: CASSLVVTEAFF
d_gene: -; abundance: -; j_gene: TRBJ1-4; v_gene: TRBV19; CDR3nt: TGTGCCAGTAGTATGTCTGCAACTAATGAAAAACTGTTTTTT; CDR3aa: CASSMSATNEKLFF
d_gene: -; abundance: once; j_gene: TRBJ1-2; v_gene: TRBV5-1; CDR3nt: TGCGCCAGCAGCTTGGATGGGGGCTTAATGTTTGGCTACACCTTC; CDR3aa: CASSLDGGLMFGYTF
d_gene: -; abundance: -; j_gene: TRBJ1-5; v_gene: TRBV11-3; CDR3nt: TGTGCCAGCAGCTTATGGGGGCGGGGGGGCCCCTATCAGCCCCAGCATTTT; CDR3aa: CASSLWGRGGPYQPQHF
d_gene: -; abundance: -; j_gene: TRBJ2-5; v_gene: TRBV7-3; CDR3nt: TGTGCCAGCAGCTTAGTAGGGGATGAGACCCAGTACTTC; CDR3aa: CASSLVGDETQYF
d_gene: -; abundance: -; j_gene: TRBJ1-1; v_gene: TRBV19; CDR3nt: TGTGCCAGTAGTATTTACGCAGGTATGAACACTGAAGCTTTCTTT; CDR3aa: CASSIYAGMNTEAFF
d_gene: -; abundance: -; j_gene: TRBJ2-5; v_gene: TRBV7-7; CDR3nt: TGTGCCAGCAGCTCTCAGGAGGTGGAGACCCAGTACTTC; CDR3aa: CASSSQEVETQYF
d_gene: TRBD1; abundance: -; j_gene: TRBJ1-1; v_gene: TRBV20-1; CDR3nt: TGCAGTGCTGGGGACAGATTCGAAGCTTTCTTT; CDR3aa: CSAGDRFEAFF
d_gene: TRBD1; abundance: -; j_gene: TRBJ2-7; v_gene: TRBV5-5; CDR3nt: TGTGCCAGCAGCTTGGATGCAGGGGGCTCCTACGAGCAGTACTTC; CDR3aa: CASSLDAGGSYEQYF
d_gene: -; abundance: few; j_gene: TRBJ2-2; v_gene: TRBV2; CDR3nt: TGTGCCAGCACCGTAAAACGTACTACCGGGGAGCTGTTTTTT; CDR3aa: CASTVKRTTGELFF